These T cell receptor beta chains were read from a single sample in a study of Ad26.COV2.S vaccination and SARS-CoV-2 variants. Only in-frame clones appear in the TCRdb table, and some are missing; sequencing was by immunoSEQ multiplex PCR. The table shows approximately 400,000 clones, with 92% occurring only once. The sample consisted of peripheral blood, taken after recovery from COVID-19. These receptors were taken from a human donor who had recovered from COVID-19. The CDR3 runs from the conserved cysteine through the conserved F or W. Fields, in order: V gene, J gene, clone size, D gene, CDR3 protein, CDR3 DNA. D genes are given only for firm matches. Rows give clone size only sometimes, using once, few, many, or a class for an expanded clone.

V gene: TRBV9; J gene: TRBJ1-5; clone size: few; D gene: .; CDR3 protein: CASSVAGAPNQPQHF; CDR3 DNA: TGTGCCAGCAGCGTAGCAGGGGCCCCCAATCAGCCCCAGCATTTT
V gene: TRBV4-1; J gene: TRBJ2-1; clone size: .; D gene: TRBD1; CDR3 protein: CASSQVVQGEQFF; CDR3 DNA: TGCGCCAGCAGCCAAGTAGTACAGGGGGAGCAGTTCTTC
V gene: TRBV6-6; J gene: TRBJ2-7; clone size: .; D gene: TRBD1; CDR3 protein: CASSYGDRAYEQYF; CDR3 DNA: TGTGCCAGCAGTTACGGGGACAGAGCCTACGAGCAGTACTTC
V gene: TRBV7-8; J gene: TRBJ2-2; clone size: .; D gene: TRBD2; CDR3 protein: CASSWTSATGELFF; CDR3 DNA: TGTGCCAGCAGCTGGACTAGCGCGACCGGGGAGCTGTTTTTT
V gene: TRBV12-3/TRBV12-4; J gene: TRBJ1-4; clone size: .; D gene: .; CDR3 protein: CASSFTNEKLFF; CDR3 DNA: TGTGCCAGCAGTTTCACAAATGAAAAACTGTTTTTT
V gene: TRBV5-6; J gene: TRBJ2-1; clone size: .; D gene: TRBD2; CDR3 protein: CASSSAISGSHNEQFF; CDR3 DNA: TGTGCCAGCAGCTCAGCCATTAGCGGGAGCCACAATGAGCAGTTCTTC
V gene: TRBV4-3; J gene: TRBJ2-5; clone size: .; D gene: .; CDR3 protein: CASSQAAGGETQYF; CDR3 DNA: TGCGCCAGCAGCCAGGCTGCAGGGGGGGAGACCCAGTACTTC
V gene: TRBV5-4; J gene: TRBJ2-3; clone size: .; D gene: .; CDR3 protein: CASSLGLRPRTSTDTQYF; CDR3 DNA: TGTGCCAGCAGCTTGGGATTGCGACCCCGCACTAGCACAGATACGCAGTATTTT
V gene: TRBV11-2; J gene: TRBJ1-6; clone size: .; D gene: .; CDR3 protein: CASSLAGYNSPLHF; CDR3 DNA: TGTGCCAGCAGCTTAGCTGGTTATAATTCACCCCTCCACTTT
V gene: TRBV6-1; J gene: TRBJ2-4; clone size: .; D gene: .; CDR3 protein: CASSEGGRVVNIQYF; CDR3 DNA: TGTGCCAGCAGTGAAGGGGGCCGGGTTGTTAACATTCAGTACTTC
V gene: TRBV5-1; J gene: TRBJ1-2; clone size: .; D gene: .; CDR3 protein: CASSFGQGRYGYTF; CDR3 DNA: TGCGCCAGCAGCTTTGGGCAGGGGCGATATGGCTACACCTTC
V gene: TRBV12-5; J gene: TRBJ1-5; clone size: .; D gene: .; CDR3 protein: CASGGGQVGNQPQHF; CDR3 DNA: TGTGCTAGTGGGGGGGGGCAGGTCGGCAATCAGCCCCAGCATTTT
V gene: TRBV5-1; J gene: TRBJ1-2; clone size: .; D gene: TRBD1; CDR3 protein: CASNNGQGHTYGYTF; CDR3 DNA: TGCGCCAGCAACAACGGACAGGGTCATACCTATGGCTACACCTTC
V gene: TRBV7-2; J gene: TRBJ2-5; clone size: .; D gene: .; CDR3 protein: CASSLDPAMRKTQYF; CDR3 DNA: TGTGCCAGCAGCTTAGATCCGGCAATGAGGAAAACCCAGTACTTC
V gene: TRBV9; J gene: TRBJ1-1; clone size: .; D gene: TRBD1; CDR3 protein: CASSPGGDTEAFF; CDR3 DNA: TGTGCCAGCAGCCCAGGGGGGGATACTGAAGCTTTCTTT
V gene: TRBV28; J gene: TRBJ2-3; clone size: .; D gene: .; CDR3 protein: CASSPQGVGTDTQYF; CDR3 DNA: TGTGCCAGCAGTCCACAAGGTGTCGGCACAGATACGCAGTATTTT
V gene: TRBV24-1; J gene: TRBJ2-1; clone size: once; D gene: TRBD2; CDR3 protein: CATSSSGGIYYNEQFF; CDR3 DNA: TGTGCCACCAGTTCCTCGGGGGGGATTTACTACAATGAGCAGTTCTTC
V gene: TRBV13; J gene: TRBJ1-3; clone size: .; D gene: .; CDR3 protein: CASSWNREPFISSGNTIYF; CDR3 DNA: TGTGCCAGCAGCTGGAATAGGGAACCATTCATTAGCTCTGGAAACACCATATATTTT
V gene: TRBV27; J gene: TRBJ2-2; clone size: .; D gene: TRBD2; CDR3 protein: CASSLTSGESTGELFF; CDR3 DNA: TGTGCCAGCAGTCTGACTAGCGGGGAGTCCACCGGGGAGCTGTTTTTT
V gene: TRBV7-9; J gene: TRBJ1-1; clone size: .; D gene: .; CDR3 protein: CASSLKGPGTEAFF; CDR3 DNA: TGTGCCAGCAGCTTGAAGGGGCCCGGCACTGAAGCTTTCTTT
V gene: TRBV27; J gene: TRBJ1-2; clone size: .; D gene: TRBD1; CDR3 protein: CASKSGTAYGYTF; CDR3 DNA: TGTGCCAGCAAGTCCGGGACAGCCTATGGCTACACCTTC
V gene: TRBV9; J gene: TRBJ2-3; clone size: .; D gene: .; CDR3 protein: CASSGPDTQYF; CDR3 DNA: TGTGCCAGCAGCGGACCAGATACGCAGTATTTT
V gene: TRBV5-6; J gene: TRBJ2-5; clone size: .; D gene: .; CDR3 protein: CASSLVGYEGGETQYF; CDR3 DNA: TGTGCCAGCAGCTTGGTTGGGTACGAGGGTGGGGAGACCCAGTACTTC
V gene: TRBV13; J gene: TRBJ1-1; clone size: .; D gene: .; CDR3 protein: CASSLDRGEGTEAFF; CDR3 DNA: TGTGCCAGCAGCTTAGATCGGGGGGAGGGTACTGAAGCTTTCTTT